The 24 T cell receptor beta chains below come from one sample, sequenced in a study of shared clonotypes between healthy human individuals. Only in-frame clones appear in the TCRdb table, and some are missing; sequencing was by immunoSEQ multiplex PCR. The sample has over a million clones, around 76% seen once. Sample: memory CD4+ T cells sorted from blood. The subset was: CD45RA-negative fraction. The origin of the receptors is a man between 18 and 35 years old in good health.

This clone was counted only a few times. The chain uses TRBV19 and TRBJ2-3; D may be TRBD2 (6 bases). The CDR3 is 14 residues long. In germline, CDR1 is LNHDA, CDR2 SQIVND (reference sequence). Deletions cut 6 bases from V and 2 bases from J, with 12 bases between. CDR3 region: CASSRDSHTDTQYF. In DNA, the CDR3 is TGTGCCAGTAGCCGGGACTCCCACACAGATACGCAGTATTTT.

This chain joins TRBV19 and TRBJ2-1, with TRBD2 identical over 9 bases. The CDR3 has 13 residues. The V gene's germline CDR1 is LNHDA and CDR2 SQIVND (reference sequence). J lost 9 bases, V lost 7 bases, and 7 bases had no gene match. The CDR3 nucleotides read TGTGCCAGTAAGATCGGGCGGGAGGGTGAGCAGTTCTTC. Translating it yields CASKIGREGEQFF.

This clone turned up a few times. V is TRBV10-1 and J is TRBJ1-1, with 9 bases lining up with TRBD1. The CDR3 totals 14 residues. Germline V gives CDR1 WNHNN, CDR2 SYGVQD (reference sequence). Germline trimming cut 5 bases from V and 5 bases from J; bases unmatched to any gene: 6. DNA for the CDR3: TGCGCCAGCAGTCCATCGGGACAGGGAACTGAAGCTTTCTTT. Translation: CASSPSGQGTEAFF.

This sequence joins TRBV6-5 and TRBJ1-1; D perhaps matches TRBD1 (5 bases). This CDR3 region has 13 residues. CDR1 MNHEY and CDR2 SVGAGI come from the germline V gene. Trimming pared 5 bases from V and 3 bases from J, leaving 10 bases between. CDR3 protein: CASSVQGYTEAFF. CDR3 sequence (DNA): TGTGCCAGCAGTGTGCAGGGTTACACTGAAGCTTTCTTT.

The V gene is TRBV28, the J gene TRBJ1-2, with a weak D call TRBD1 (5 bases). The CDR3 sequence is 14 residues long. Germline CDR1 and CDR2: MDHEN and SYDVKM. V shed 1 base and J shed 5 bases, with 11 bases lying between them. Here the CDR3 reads CASSLSWGLYGYTF. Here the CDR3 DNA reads TGTGCCAGCAGTTTATCATGGGGGTTGTATGGCTACACCTTC.

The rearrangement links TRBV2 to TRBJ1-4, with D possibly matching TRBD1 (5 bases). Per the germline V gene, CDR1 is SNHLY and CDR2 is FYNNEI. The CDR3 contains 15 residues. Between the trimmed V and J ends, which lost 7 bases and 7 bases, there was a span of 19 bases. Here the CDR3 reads CASNQRGGYAEKLFF. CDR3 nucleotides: TGTGCCAGCAACCAAAGGGGAGGATACGCTGAAAAACTGTTTTTT.

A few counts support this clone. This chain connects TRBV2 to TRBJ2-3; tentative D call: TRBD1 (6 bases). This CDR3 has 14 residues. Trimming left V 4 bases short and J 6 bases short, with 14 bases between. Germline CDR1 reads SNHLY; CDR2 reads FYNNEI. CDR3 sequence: CASSGYGGVDTQYF. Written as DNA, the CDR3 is TGTGCCAGCAGTGGATATGGGGGCGTTGATACGCAGTATTTT.

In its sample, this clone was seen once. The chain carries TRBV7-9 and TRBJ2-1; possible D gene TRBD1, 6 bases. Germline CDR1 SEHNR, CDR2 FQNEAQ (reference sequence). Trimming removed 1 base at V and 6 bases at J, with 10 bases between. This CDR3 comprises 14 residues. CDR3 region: CASSLEGVANEQFF. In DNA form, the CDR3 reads TGTGCCAGCAGCTTAGAGGGGGTAGCCAATGAGCAGTTCTTC. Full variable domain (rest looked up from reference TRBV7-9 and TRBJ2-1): DTGVSQNPRHKITKRGQNVTFRCDPISEHNRLYWYRQTLGQGPEFLTYFQNEAQLEKSRLLSDRFSAERPKGSFSTLEIQRTEQGDSAMYLCASSLEGVANEQFFGPGTRLTVL.

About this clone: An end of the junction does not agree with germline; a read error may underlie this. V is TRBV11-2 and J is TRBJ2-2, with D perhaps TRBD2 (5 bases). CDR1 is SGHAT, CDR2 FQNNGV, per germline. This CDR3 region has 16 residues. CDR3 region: CASSLVGPGNAGELFF. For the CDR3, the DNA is TGTGCCAGCAGCTTAGTCGGCCCGGGGAACGCCGGGGAGCTGTTTTTT.

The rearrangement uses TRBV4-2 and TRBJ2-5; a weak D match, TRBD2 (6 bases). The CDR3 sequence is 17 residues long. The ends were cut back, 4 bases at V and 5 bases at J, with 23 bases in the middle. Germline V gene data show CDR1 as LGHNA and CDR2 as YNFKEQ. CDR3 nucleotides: TGTGCCAGCAGCCTCTACCCCCTATCGGAGGGGACTGAGACCCAGTACTTC. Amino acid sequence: CASSLYPLSEGTETQYF.

The CDR3 nucleotides are TGCGCCAGCAGTCGGTCGGGGGTGGCTGGAAACACCATATATTTT. It specifies CASSRSGVAGNTIYF. The V call is TRBV10-2, the J call TRBJ1-3, with D possibly matching TRBD1 (5 bases). Germline V gives CDR1 WSHSY, CDR2 SAAADI. The CDR3 has 15 amino acids. Trimming took off 5 bases at V and 2 bases at J, with 13 bases between the two ends.

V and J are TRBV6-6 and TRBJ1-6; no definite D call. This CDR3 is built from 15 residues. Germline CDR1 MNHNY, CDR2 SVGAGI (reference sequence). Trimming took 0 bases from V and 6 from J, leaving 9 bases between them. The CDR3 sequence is CASSYSVQTNSPLHF. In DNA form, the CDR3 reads TGTGCCAGCAGTTACTCGGTACAGACTAATTCACCCCTCCACTTT.

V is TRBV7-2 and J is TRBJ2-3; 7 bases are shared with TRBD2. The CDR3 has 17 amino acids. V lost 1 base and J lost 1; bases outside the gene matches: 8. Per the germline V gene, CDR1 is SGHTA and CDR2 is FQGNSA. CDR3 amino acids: CASSLGSSGRGTDTQYF. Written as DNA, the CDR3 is TGTGCCAGCAGCTTAGGGTCTAGCGGACGAGGCACAGATACGCAGTATTTT.

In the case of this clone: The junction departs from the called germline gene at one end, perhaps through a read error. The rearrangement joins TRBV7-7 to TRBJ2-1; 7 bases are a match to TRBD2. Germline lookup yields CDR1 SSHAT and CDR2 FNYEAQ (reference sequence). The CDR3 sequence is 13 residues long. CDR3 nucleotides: TGTGCTAGCAGCTTAGACCTTAGCGGGGAGCAGTTCTTC. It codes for CASSLDLSGEQFF. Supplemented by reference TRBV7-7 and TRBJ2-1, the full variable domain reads GAGVSQSPRYKVTKRGQDVTLRCDPISSHATLYWYQQALGQGPEFLTYFNYEAQPDKSGLPSDRFSAERPEGSISTLTIQRTEQRDSAMYRCASSLDLSGEQFFGPGTRLTVL.

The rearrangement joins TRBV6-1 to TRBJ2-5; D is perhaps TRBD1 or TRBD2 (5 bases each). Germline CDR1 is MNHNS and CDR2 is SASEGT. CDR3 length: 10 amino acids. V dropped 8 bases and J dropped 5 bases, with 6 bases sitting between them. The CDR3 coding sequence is TGTGCCAGCTGGGGGGAGACCCAGTACTTC. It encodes CASWGETQYF.

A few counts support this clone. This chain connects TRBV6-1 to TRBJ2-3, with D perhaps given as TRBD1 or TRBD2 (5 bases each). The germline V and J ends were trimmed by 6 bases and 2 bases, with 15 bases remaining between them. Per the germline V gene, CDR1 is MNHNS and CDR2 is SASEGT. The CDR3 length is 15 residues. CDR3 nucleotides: TGTGCCAGCAGGAGGGGTGAGGGCCCCACAGATACGCAGTATTTT. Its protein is CASRRGEGPTDTQYF.

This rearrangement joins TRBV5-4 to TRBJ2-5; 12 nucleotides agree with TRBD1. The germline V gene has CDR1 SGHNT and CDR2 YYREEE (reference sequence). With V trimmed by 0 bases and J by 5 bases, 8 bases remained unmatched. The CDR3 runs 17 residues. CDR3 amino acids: CASSLAPGQGAWETQYF. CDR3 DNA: TGTGCCAGCAGCTTGGCCCCGGGACAGGGGGCTTGGGAGACCCAGTACTTC.

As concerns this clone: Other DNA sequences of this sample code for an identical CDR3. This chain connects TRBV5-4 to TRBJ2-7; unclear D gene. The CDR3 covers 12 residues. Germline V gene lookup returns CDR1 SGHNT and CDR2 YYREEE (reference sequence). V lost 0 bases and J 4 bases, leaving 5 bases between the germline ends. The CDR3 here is CASSLDRYEQYF. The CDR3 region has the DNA TGTGCCAGCAGCTTGGACCGGTACGAGCAGTACTTC. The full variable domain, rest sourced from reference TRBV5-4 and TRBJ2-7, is ETGVTQSPTHLIKTRGQQVTLRCSSQSGHNTVSWYQQALGQGPQFIFQYYREEENGRGNFPPRFSGLQFPNYSSELNVNALELDDSALYLCASSLDRYEQYFGPGTRLTVT.

DNA of the CDR3: TGTGCCAGCAGTTTAGCGGGAGTAGCTTACAATGAGCAGTTCTTC. It is translated as CASSLAGVAYNEQFF. The rearrangement uses TRBV6-5 and TRBJ2-1; 9 bases fit TRBD2. The CDR3 sequence is 15 residues long. CDR1 is MNHEY and CDR2 is SVGAGI in the germline V gene. V was clipped by 4 bases and J by 4 bases; unmatched bases: 5.

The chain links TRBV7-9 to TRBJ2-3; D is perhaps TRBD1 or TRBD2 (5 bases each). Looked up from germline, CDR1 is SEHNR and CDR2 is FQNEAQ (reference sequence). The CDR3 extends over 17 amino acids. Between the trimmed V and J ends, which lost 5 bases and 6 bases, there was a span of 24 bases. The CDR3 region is CASSPLLGERLRDTQYF. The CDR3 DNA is TGTGCCAGCAGCCCCCTACTGGGGGAGCGCCTTAGGGATACGCAGTATTTT.

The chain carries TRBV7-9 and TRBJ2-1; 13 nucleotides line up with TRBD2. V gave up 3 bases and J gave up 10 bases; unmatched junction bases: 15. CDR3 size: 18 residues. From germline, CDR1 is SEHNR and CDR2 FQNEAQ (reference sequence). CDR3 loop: CASSFPSSRLAGGKEQFF. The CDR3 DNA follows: TGTGCCAGCAGCTTCCCCTCATCCCGACTAGCGGGAGGAAAAGAGCAGTTCTTC.

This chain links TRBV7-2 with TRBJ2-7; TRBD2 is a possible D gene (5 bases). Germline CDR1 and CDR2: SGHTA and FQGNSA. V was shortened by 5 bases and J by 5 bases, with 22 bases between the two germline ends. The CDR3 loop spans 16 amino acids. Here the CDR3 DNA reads TGTGCCAGCAGCCGTACCGGGGTAACCCAAACGCACGAGCAGTACTTC. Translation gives CASSRTGVTQTHEQYF.

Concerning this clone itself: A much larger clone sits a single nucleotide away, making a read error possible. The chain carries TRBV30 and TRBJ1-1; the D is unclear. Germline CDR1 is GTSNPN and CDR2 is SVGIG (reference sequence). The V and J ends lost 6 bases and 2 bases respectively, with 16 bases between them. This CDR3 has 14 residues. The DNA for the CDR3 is TGTGCCTGCCAATGGGAGGTCCCTAACACTGAAGCTTTCTTT. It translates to CACQWEVPNTEAFF.

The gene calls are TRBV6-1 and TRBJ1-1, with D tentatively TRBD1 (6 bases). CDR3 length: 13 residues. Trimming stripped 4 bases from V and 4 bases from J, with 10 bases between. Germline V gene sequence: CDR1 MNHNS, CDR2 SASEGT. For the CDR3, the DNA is TGTGCCAGCAGTGGTGGGGGCGGCACTGAAGCTTTCTTT. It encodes CASSGGGGTEAFF.